This TCR beta chain was retrieved from a study of blood T cell repertoires in COVID-19. Sequencing was performed with immunoSEQ multiplex PCR; in TCRdb, only in-frame clones are kept and a portion is missing. The sample has about 220,000 clones; 82% are singletons. Trimming took off 6 bases at V and 2 bases at J, with 13 bases between the two ends. This CDR3 is built from 15 residues. CDR1 is LNHDA and CDR2 is SQIVND in the germline V gene (reference sequence). This chain uses TRBV19 with TRBJ1-4; D perhaps matches TRBD1 (5 bases). The TCR was taken from a woman of 80 years or more with acute or convalescent COVID-19. Sequencing was done on a sample of peripheral blood. CDR3 in DNA: TGTGCCAGTAGCTCGTGGGGGGACACTAATGAAAAACTGTTTTTT. Its translation: CASSSWGDTNEKLFF.